The rows below give T cell receptor beta chains drawn from one sample of a study of shared clonotypes between healthy human individuals. Clones were sequenced by immunoSEQ multiplex PCR, and TCRdb holds only the in-frame ones, with some missing. The repertoire holds 980,000 or so clones, with about 80% as singletons. Sequenced sample: memory CD4+ T cells sorted from blood. These receptor sequences come from a man aged 18 to 30 in good health. Both conserved end residues are part of each CDR3. D genes are given only for firm matches. Clone size is shown for a subset of rows, as once, few, many or a class of expanded clone.

CDR3aa: CASSLGSLGNTGELFF; CDR3nt: TGTGCCAGCAGCCTAGGGTCCCTTGGGAACACCGGGGAGCTGTTTTTT; j_gene: TRBJ2-2; len: 16; v_gene: TRBV16; d_gene: -; abundance: -
CDR3aa: CAWSVRKGIGNTIYF; CDR3nt: TGTGCCTGGAGTGTACGTAAGGGAATCGGAAACACCATATATTTT; j_gene: TRBJ1-3; len: 15; v_gene: TRBV30; d_gene: -; abundance: once
CDR3aa: CASSLYSSGNTIYF; CDR3nt: TGTGCCAGCAGCTTATACAGCTCTGGAAACACCATATATTTT; j_gene: TRBJ1-3; len: 14; v_gene: TRBV7-2; d_gene: -; abundance: -
CDR3aa: CASSSRPQGLYGYTF; CDR3nt: TGTGCCAGCAGCTCGAGACCACAGGGTCTGTATGGCTACACCTTC; j_gene: TRBJ1-2; len: 15; v_gene: TRBV7-8; d_gene: -; abundance: -
CDR3aa: CASRVRGSGYTF; CDR3nt: TGTGCCAGCAGGGTCCGTGGGAGTGGCTACACCTTC; j_gene: TRBJ1-2; len: 12; v_gene: TRBV28; d_gene: -; abundance: -
CDR3aa: CASSEALRAGGEKLFF; CDR3nt: TGTGCCAGCAGTGAAGCGCTTCGGGCAGGTGGCGAAAAACTGTTTTTT; j_gene: TRBJ1-4; len: 16; v_gene: TRBV6-1; d_gene: -; abundance: few
CDR3aa: CASSSNAGTYEQYF; CDR3nt: TGCGCCAGCAGCTCGAACGCGGGAACCTACGAGCAGTACTTC; j_gene: TRBJ2-7; len: 14; v_gene: TRBV5-1; d_gene: -; abundance: -
CDR3aa: CASTDQKNYGYTF; CDR3nt: TGTGCCAGCACCGACCAAAAGAACTATGGCTACACCTTC; j_gene: TRBJ1-2; len: 13; v_gene: TRBV7-8; d_gene: -; abundance: few
CDR3aa: CASSTDGGTGSEAFF; CDR3nt: TGTGCCAGTAGTACTGATGGGGGGACGGGGTCTGAAGCTTTCTTT; j_gene: TRBJ1-1; len: 15; v_gene: TRBV19; d_gene: -; abundance: -
CDR3aa: CASGPANIQYF; CDR3nt: TGCGCCAGCGGGCCAGCAAACATTCAGTACTTC; j_gene: TRBJ2-4; len: 11; v_gene: TRBV10-2; d_gene: -; abundance: -
CDR3aa: CASSGTGGAWYRGYTF; CDR3nt: TGTGCCAGCAGCGGGACAGGGGGCGCATGGTATCGTGGCTACACCTTC; j_gene: TRBJ1-2; len: 16; v_gene: TRBV5-4; d_gene: TRBD1; abundance: few
CDR3aa: CSAPLGETQYF; CDR3nt: TGCAGTGCTCCGCTAGGAGAGACCCAGTACTTC; j_gene: TRBJ2-5; len: 11; v_gene: TRBV20-1; d_gene: -; abundance: -
CDR3aa: CASSDSRYRDDSPLHF; CDR3nt: TGTGCCAGCAGTGACTCTAGGTACAGGGATGATTCACCCCTCCACTTT; j_gene: TRBJ1-6; len: 16; v_gene: TRBV25-1; d_gene: -; abundance: -
CDR3aa: CASSLGMTEPHNEQFF; CDR3nt: TGTGCCAGCAGCTTAGGTATGACAGAGCCCCACAATGAGCAGTTCTTC; j_gene: TRBJ2-1; len: 16; v_gene: TRBV7-9; d_gene: -; abundance: -
CDR3aa: CASTGQGRIIQYF; CDR3nt: TGTGCCAGCACTGGGCAGGGGAGGATCATTCAGTACTTC; j_gene: TRBJ2-4; len: 13; v_gene: TRBV2; d_gene: -; abundance: -
CDR3aa: CASQRDRDGGYTF; CDR3nt: TGTGCCAGCCAGAGGGACAGGGACGGTGGCTACACCTTC; j_gene: TRBJ1-2; len: 13; v_gene: TRBV19; d_gene: TRBD1; abundance: -
CDR3aa: CSANRGSAQETQYF; CDR3nt: TGCAGCGCAAACAGGGGGAGTGCCCAAGAGACCCAGTACTTC; j_gene: TRBJ2-5; len: 14; v_gene: TRBV29-1; d_gene: TRBD1; abundance: -
CDR3aa: CASSSRGAGNIQYF; CDR3nt: TGTGCCAGCAGCTCCCGGGGGGCGGGAAACATTCAGTACTTC; j_gene: TRBJ2-4; len: 14; v_gene: TRBV5-6; d_gene: -; abundance: -
CDR3aa: CASSGLPGEQYF; CDR3nt: TGTGCCAGTAGTGGGCTTCCTGGAGAGCAGTACTTC; j_gene: TRBJ2-7; len: 12; v_gene: TRBV19; d_gene: -; abundance: -
CDR3aa: CASSRDGFYQPQHF; CDR3nt: TGTGCCAGCAGCCGGGACGGATTCTATCAGCCCCAGCATTTT; j_gene: TRBJ1-5; len: 14; v_gene: TRBV28; d_gene: -; abundance: once
CDR3aa: CASSLVSGTEAFF; CDR3nt: TGCGCCAGCAGCTTGGTTTCCGGCACTGAAGCTTTCTTT; j_gene: TRBJ1-1; len: 13; v_gene: TRBV5-1; d_gene: -; abundance: -
CDR3aa: CASSLAWDSTYEQYF; CDR3nt: TGCGCCAGCAGCTTGGCGTGGGACAGCACCTACGAGCAGTACTTC; j_gene: TRBJ2-7; len: 15; v_gene: TRBV5-1; d_gene: TRBD1; abundance: once
CDR3aa: CASSEQRGAGNTIYF; CDR3nt: TGTGCCAGCAGTGAACAAAGGGGGGCTGGAAACACCATATATTTT; j_gene: TRBJ1-3; len: 15; v_gene: TRBV6-1; d_gene: -; abundance: -
CDR3aa: CASGTLNQPQHF; CDR3nt: TGTGCTAGTGGTACACTCAATCAGCCCCAGCATTTT; j_gene: TRBJ1-5; len: 12; v_gene: TRBV12-5; d_gene: -; abundance: few
CDR3aa: CASSLTSYNEQFF; CDR3nt: TGCGCCAGCAGCTTGACGTCCTACAATGAGCAGTTCTTC; j_gene: TRBJ2-1; len: 13; v_gene: TRBV5-1; d_gene: -; abundance: -
CDR3aa: CASRLGDIKNIQYF; CDR3nt: TGTGCCAGCAGGCTGGGGGACATAAAAAACATTCAGTACTTC; j_gene: TRBJ2-4; len: 14; v_gene: TRBV6-6; d_gene: -; abundance: once
CDR3aa: CASSLETLGGTGVHNEQFF; CDR3nt: TGTGCCAGCAGCTTAGAAACACTAGGAGGGACAGGGGTGCACAATGAGCAGTTCTTC; j_gene: TRBJ2-1; len: 19; v_gene: TRBV7-2; d_gene: TRBD1; abundance: once
CDR3aa: CASSRQGWTDTQYF; CDR3nt: TGTGCCAGCAGCCGACAGGGGTGGACAGATACGCAGTATTTT; j_gene: TRBJ2-3; len: 14; v_gene: TRBV27; d_gene: TRBD1; abundance: once
CDR3aa: CSVDGIEGEFSDTQYF; CDR3nt: TGCAGCGTTGACGGGATCGAGGGGGAATTTTCAGATACGCAGTATTTT; j_gene: TRBJ2-3; len: 16; v_gene: TRBV29-1; d_gene: -; abundance: -
CDR3aa: CASSPSNHGSTEAFF; CDR3nt: TGTGCCAGCTCACCAAGCAACCACGGTAGCACTGAAGCTTTCTTT; j_gene: TRBJ1-1; len: 15; v_gene: TRBV18; d_gene: -; abundance: few
CDR3aa: CASSSSRGRLNYGYTF; CDR3nt: TGTGCCAGCAGCTCATCACGGGGCCGGCTCAACTATGGCTACACCTTC; j_gene: TRBJ1-2; len: 16; v_gene: TRBV13; d_gene: -; abundance: -
CDR3aa: CASSETAGGSTDTQYF; CDR3nt: TGTGCCAGCAGTGAAACGGCGGGGGGGAGCACAGATACGCAGTATTTT; j_gene: TRBJ2-3; len: 16; v_gene: TRBV6-1; d_gene: TRBD2; abundance: -
CDR3aa: CSAKHQDTQYF; CDR3nt: TGCAGTGCTAAACATCAAGATACGCAGTATTTT; j_gene: TRBJ2-3; len: 11; v_gene: TRBV20-1; d_gene: -; abundance: -
CDR3aa: CASTGLGHTEAFF; CDR3nt: TGTGCCAGCACCGGACTGGGACACACTGAAGCTTTCTTT; j_gene: TRBJ1-1; len: 13; v_gene: TRBV5-6; d_gene: -; abundance: -
CDR3aa: CASSPPNEFKQYF; CDR3nt: TGTGCCAGCAGCCCCCCAAACGAGTTCAAGCAGTACTTC; j_gene: TRBJ2-7; len: 13; v_gene: TRBV5-4; d_gene: -; abundance: -
CDR3aa: CASSPRQGDTGELFF; CDR3nt: TGTGCCAGCTCACCAAGACAGGGAGACACCGGGGAGCTGTTTTTT; j_gene: TRBJ2-2; len: 15; v_gene: TRBV18; d_gene: TRBD1; abundance: few
CDR3aa: CASSLGGVQETQYF; CDR3nt: TGCGCCAGCAGCCTGGGGGGCGTCCAAGAGACCCAGTACTTC; j_gene: TRBJ2-5; len: 14; v_gene: TRBV5-1; d_gene: -; abundance: -
CDR3aa: CASSVKGTLYEQYF; CDR3nt: TGTGCCAGCAGTGTGAAGGGGACCCTCTACGAGCAGTACTTC; j_gene: TRBJ2-7; len: 14; v_gene: TRBV28; d_gene: -; abundance: once